Listed below are T cell receptor beta chains from one sample, sequenced in a study of blood T cell repertoires in COVID-19. Clones were read by immunoSEQ multiplex PCR, and TCRdb kept only the in-frame ones, dropping some. The table shows over 85,000 clones, with more than 85% occurring only once. Sequenced material: peripheral blood. The receptors derive from a man aged 40-49 years with acute or convalescent COVID-19. The CDR3 runs from the conserved cysteine through the conserved F or W. A D gene is named only where the DNA matches it firmly. Rows may omit the clone size; those that give it use once, few, many or a size class.

>once|TRBJ2-5|TRBV11-3|-
TGTGCCAGCAGTACAGGGACCCCTGAGACCCAGTACTTC
CASSTGTPETQYF
>-|TRBJ1-5|TRBV3-1/TRBV3-2|-
TGTGCCAGCAGCCAAGGGGCAGGGGATCAGCCCCAGCATTTT
CASSQGAGDQPQHF
>-|TRBJ2-7|TRBV6-1|TRBD1
TGTGCCAGCAGTGATAGGACAGGGGGGGGAGAGCAGTACTTC
CASSDRTGGGEQYF
>-|TRBJ2-2|TRBV5-4|-
TGTGCCAGCAGCTTGACTAGTTCTGGTGTCACCGGGGAGCTGTTTTTT
CASSLTSSGVTGELFF
>-|TRBJ1-2|TRBV5-4|TRBD1
TGTGCCAGCAGCTGGGACAGGGAAAATGGCTACACCTTC
CASSWDRENGYTF
>-|TRBJ1-2|TRBV7-3|-
TGTGCCAGCAGCTCCGACGGGAACTATGGCTACACCTTC
CASSSDGNYGYTF
>-|TRBJ1-1|TRBV6-5|-
TGTGCCAGCAGTTCCCACTCAGGGTCGGACACTGAAGCTTTCTTT
CASSSHSGSDTEAFF
>-|TRBJ1-1|TRBV6-5|TRBD1
TGTGCCAGCAGCCGCCCAGGGGGGGAAGCTTTCTTT
CASSRPGGEAFF
>few|TRBJ1-4|TRBV19|-
TGTGCCAGTAGTGACACAGGGTCCCCTAATGAAAAACTGTTTTTT
CASSDTGSPNEKLFF
>-|TRBJ2-7|TRBV4-3|-
TGCGCCAGCAGCCAAGATCATAACCAGTACGAGCAGTACTTC
CASSQDHNQYEQYF
>-|TRBJ2-3|TRBV2|-
TGTGCCAGCAGTGATGTCAGAGATACGCAGTATTTT
CASSDVRDTQYF
>-|TRBJ1-2|TRBV7-2|-
TGTGCCAGCAGCCCCGAGGTAGACTATGGCTACACCTTC
CASSPEVDYGYTF
>few|TRBJ1-2|TRBV19|-
TGTGCCAGTAGCCCGCCCATAGGATCACAGCACTATGGCTACACCTTC
CASSPPIGSQHYGYTF
>once|TRBJ2-7|TRBV3-1/TRBV3-2|TRBD2
TGTGCCAGCAGACCCAAGCGGGGGACGACTTACGAGCAGTACTTC
CASRPKRGTTYEQYF
>-|TRBJ2-5|TRBV18|-
TGTGCCAGCTCACTTTCACAGCAAGAGACCCAGTACTTC
CASSLSQQETQYF
>-|TRBJ1-1|TRBV12-3/TRBV12-4|-
TGTGCCAGCAGCCCCCAGAACACTGAAGCTTTCTTT
CASSPQNTEAFF